The 8 T cell receptor beta chains below were found in one sample sequenced in a study of immune characterization of retroperitoneal liposarcoma. TCRdb reprocessed the PCR reads with MiXCR, giving one entry per CDR3 protein. The top ten clones hold roughly 8.7% of a sample with about 10,000 distinct CDR3 sequences, under 35% of them seen once. The sequenced sample consisted of tumor tissue. These receptor sequences come from a male donor with retroperitoneal liposarcoma.

V is TRBV24-1 and J is TRBJ2-1; the D gene could be TRBD1 or TRBD2 (6 bases each). The better agreement between TRBJ2-7 and the DNA end casts doubt on the J call. This CDR3 comprises 17 residues. CDR1 is KGHDR, CDR2 SFDVKD, per germline. This CDR3 is CATSPARGQLSHNEQYF. CDR3 nucleotides: TGTGCCACCAGTCCCGCTCGGGGGCAGCTCAGTCACAATGAGCAGTACTTC.

This clonotype came up a few times. V gene TRBV6-1 combines with J gene TRBJ2-2; 8 nucleotides match TRBD1. V lost 6 bases to trimming and J lost 1 base; unmatched junction nucleotides: 1. Per germline, CDR1 MNHNS and CDR2 SASEGT. There are 14 residues in the CDR3. The CDR3 DNA sequence: TGTGCCAGCAGGACAGGGGTGAACACCGGGGAGCTGTTTTTT. It yields the protein CASRTGVNTGELFF.

V and J are TRBV11-3 and TRBJ2-1; tentative D call: TRBD2 (7 bases). The end of the DNA fits TRBJ2-7 better, so the J call may be wrong. Per germline, CDR1 SGHNT and CDR2 YENEEA. The CDR3 spans 16 residues. This chain's CDR3 is CASSSPGRGPTYEQYF. In DNA, the CDR3 is TGTGCCAGCAGCTCCCCCGGGCGGGGGCCTACCTACGAGCAGTACTTC.

This clonotype is medium-sized within its sample. The chain recombines TRBV7-2 with TRBJ2-1; D is undetermined. The CDR3 is made up of 15 amino acids. The germline gives CDR1 SGHTA, CDR2 FQGNSA. Trimming removed 2 bases from V and 13 bases from J, with 21 bases in between. This CDR3 is CASSLIQLPGETQFF. The DNA of the CDR3 is TGTGCCAGCAGCTTAATCCAGCTCCCCGGAGAGACCCAGTTCTTC.

By share of the sample, this clonotype is large. The chain carries TRBV6-1 and TRBJ2-3; maybe TRBD1 (6 bases). This CDR3 has 16 amino acids. Germline values: CDR1 MNHNS, CDR2 SASEGT. V was trimmed by 0 bases and J by 1 base, leaving 11 bases between them. The CDR3 DNA reads TGTGCCAGCAGTGAAGCACAGGGATGGGGCACAGATACGCAGTATTTT. It yields the protein CASSEAQGWGTDTQYF.

The gene calls are TRBV11-1 and TRBJ2-1; D is ambiguous. Trimming cost V 5 bases and J 10 bases, with 21 bases left between them. The CDR3 consists of 15 residues. Germline V gene data show CDR1 as SGHAT and CDR2 as FQDESV (reference sequence). DNA for the CDR3: TGTGCCAGCAGCATAGGGCCAGGTCAAACTTACGAGCAGTTCTTC. It specifies CASSIGPGQTYEQFF.

The sample holds many counts of this clonotype. The chain couples TRBV6-1 to TRBJ2-4; 9 positions match TRBD1. This CDR3 is 16 amino acids long. The V gene end was trimmed by 8 bases and the J gene end by 6 bases; junction bases not matched to a gene: 14. Germline V gives CDR1 MNHNS, CDR2 SASEGT. CDR3 DNA sequence: TGTGCCAGCTCTATAAGGGGGGACAGGGTAACAAACATTCAGTACTTC. Amino acids: CASSIRGDRVTNIQYF.

The sample holds a few counts of this clonotype. The chain uses TRBV6-1 and TRBJ2-1; D gene unclear. The CDR3 extends over 15 amino acids. V was trimmed by 6 bases and J by 9 bases, leaving 21 bases between them. CDR1 MNHNS and CDR2 SASEGT come from the germline V gene. In DNA, the CDR3 is TGTGCCAGCAGCCGCCGCCCGATATGCCCCTGTGAGCAGTTCTTC. This encodes CASSRRPICPCEQFF.